This TCR beta chain was identified during a study of early T cells in non-severe SARS-CoV-2 infection. Germline loops: CDR1 SGHTA, CDR2 FQGNSA. The CDR3 has 17 amino acids. V trimming: 3 bases; J trimming: 3 bases; junction bases outside the gene matches: 9. MiXCR was run by TCRdb on the 5' RACE reads, yielding one entry per CDR3 protein. Counted here are tens of thousands of distinct CDR3 sequences, 4% to 5.5% occurring once; the ten biggest clones make up less than 20%. This clonotype was seen ten or more times. Sequencing was performed on whole blood. The V call is TRBV7-2, the J call TRBJ1-3; the match to TRBD1 covers 9 bases. The clonotype originates from an adult who was a healthcare worker with PCR-confirmed SARS-CoV-2 infection or an uninfected control (not recorded which). The CDR3 here is CASSFGQGIFGGNTIYF. The CDR3 nucleotides are TGTGCCAGCAGCTTCGGACAGGGGATATTCGGTGGAAACACCATATATTTT.